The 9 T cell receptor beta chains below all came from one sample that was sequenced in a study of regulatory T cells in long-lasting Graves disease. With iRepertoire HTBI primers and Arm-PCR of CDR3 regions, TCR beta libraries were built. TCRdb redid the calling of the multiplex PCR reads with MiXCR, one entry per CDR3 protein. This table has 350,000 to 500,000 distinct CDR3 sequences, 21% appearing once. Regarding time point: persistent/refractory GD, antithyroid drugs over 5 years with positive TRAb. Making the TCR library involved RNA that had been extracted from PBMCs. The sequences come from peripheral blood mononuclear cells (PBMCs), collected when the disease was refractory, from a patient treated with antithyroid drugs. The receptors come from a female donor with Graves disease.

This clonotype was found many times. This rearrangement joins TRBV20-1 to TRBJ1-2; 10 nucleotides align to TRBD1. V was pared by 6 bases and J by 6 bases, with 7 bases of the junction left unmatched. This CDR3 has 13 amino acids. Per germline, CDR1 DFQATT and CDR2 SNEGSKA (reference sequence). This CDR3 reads CSAPSGTGDGYTF. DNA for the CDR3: TGCAGTGCCCCATCCGGGACAGGGGATGGCTACACCTTC.

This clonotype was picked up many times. The CDR3 nucleotides are TGTGCCAGCAGACTAACAAGGTACCAAGAGACCCAGTACTTC. Its translation is CASRLTRYQETQYF. V and J are TRBV6-1 and TRBJ2-5; no firm D call. Germline V CDR1 and CDR2: MNHNS, SASEGT. CDR3 length: 14 residues. V was trimmed by 6 bases and J by 0 bases, leaving 11 bases between them.

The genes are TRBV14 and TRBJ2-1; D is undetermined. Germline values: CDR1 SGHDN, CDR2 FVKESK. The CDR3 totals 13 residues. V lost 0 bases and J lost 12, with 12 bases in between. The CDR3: CASSQDLVSPQFF. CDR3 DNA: TGTGCCAGCAGCCAAGATCTTGTTAGTCCGCAGTTCTTC.

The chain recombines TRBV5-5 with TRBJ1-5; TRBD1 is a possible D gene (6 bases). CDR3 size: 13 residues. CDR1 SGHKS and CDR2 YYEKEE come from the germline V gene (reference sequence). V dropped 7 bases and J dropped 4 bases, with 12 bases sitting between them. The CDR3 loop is CASGLGGNQPQHF. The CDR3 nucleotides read TGTGCCAGCGGTCTAGGGGGGAATCAGCCCCAGCATTTT.

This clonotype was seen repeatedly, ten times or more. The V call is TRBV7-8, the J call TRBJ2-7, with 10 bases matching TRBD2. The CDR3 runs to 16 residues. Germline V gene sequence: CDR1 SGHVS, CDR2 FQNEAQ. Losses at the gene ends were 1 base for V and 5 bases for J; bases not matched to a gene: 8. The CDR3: CASSLGSGRPPNEQYF. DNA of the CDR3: TGTGCCAGCAGCTTAGGTAGCGGGAGGCCTCCGAACGAGCAGTACTTC.

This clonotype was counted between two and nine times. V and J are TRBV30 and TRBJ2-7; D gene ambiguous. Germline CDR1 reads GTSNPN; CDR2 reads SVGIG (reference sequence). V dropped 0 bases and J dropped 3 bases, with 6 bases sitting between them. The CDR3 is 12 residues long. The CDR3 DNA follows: TGTGCCTGGAGTGTAAACAGCTACGAGCAGTACTTC. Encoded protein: CAWSVNSYEQYF.

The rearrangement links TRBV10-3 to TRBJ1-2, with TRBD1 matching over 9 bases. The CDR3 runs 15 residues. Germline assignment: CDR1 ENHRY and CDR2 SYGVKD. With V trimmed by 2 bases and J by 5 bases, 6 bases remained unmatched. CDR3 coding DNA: TGTGCCATCAGTGAGCCGGGACAGGGACAATATGGCTACACCTTC. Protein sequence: CAISEPGQGQYGYTF.

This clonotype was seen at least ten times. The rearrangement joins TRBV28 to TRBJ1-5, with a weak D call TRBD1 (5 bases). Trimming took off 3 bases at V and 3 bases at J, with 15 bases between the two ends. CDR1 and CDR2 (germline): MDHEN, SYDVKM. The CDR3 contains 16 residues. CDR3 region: CASSFPPGRFNQPQHF. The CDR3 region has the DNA TGTGCCAGCAGTTTCCCTCCGGGACGATTCAATCAGCCCCAGCATTTT.

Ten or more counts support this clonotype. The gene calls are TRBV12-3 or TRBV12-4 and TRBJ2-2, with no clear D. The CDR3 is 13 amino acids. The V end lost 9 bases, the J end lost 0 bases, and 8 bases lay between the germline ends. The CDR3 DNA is TGTGCCAGTGACACTTCGAACACCGGGGAGCTGTTTTTT. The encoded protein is CASDTSNTGELFF.